This passage covers 27 T cell receptor beta chains from one sample sequenced in a study of breast tumors, draining lymph nodes, adjacent tissues. TCRdb reanalysed the multiplex PCR reads using MiXCR and keeps one entry per CDR3 protein. Of more than 250,000 distinct CDR3 sequences detected, around 30% appear once; the ten largest clones hold 0.85% to 1.3%. The lymph nodes were axillary draining lymph nodes from breast cancer patients. Sequenced sample: axillary lymph node tissue. These TCRs come from a female donor with breast cancer. Some clones in this sample may be carry-over from other donors' samples.

This chain joins TRBV5-5 and TRBJ1-2; 8 bases are a match to TRBD1. The CDR3 runs 15 residues. The germline CDR1 and CDR2 sequences are SGHKS and YYEKEE (reference sequence). The ends lost 1 base at V and 2 bases at J; junction bases unmatched: 4. CDR3 DNA: TGTGCCAGCAGCTTGATCCAGGGGGCCAACTATGGCTACACCTTC. Its translation: CASSLIQGANYGYTF.

This clonotype was recorded many times. The chain uses TRBV7-9 and TRBJ2-7; 8 bases map to TRBD1. CDR3 size: 14 residues. The germline V gene encodes CDR1 SEHNR and CDR2 FQNEAQ (reference sequence). V gave up 6 bases and J gave up 6 bases; unmatched junction bases: 10. For the CDR3, the DNA is TGTGCCAGCAGTAGACAGGGGATTTTGGGCGAGCAGTACTTC. It translates to CASSRQGILGEQYF.

This clonotype was detected many times. The V gene is TRBV11-3, the J gene TRBJ2-3; possibly TRBD2 for D (6 bases). The germline V gene encodes CDR1 SGHNT and CDR2 YENEEA. The CDR3 is 16 residues long. Trimming took 1 base from V and 0 from J, leaving 11 bases between them. As DNA, the CDR3 is TGTGCCAGCAGCTTAGTCCTAGCGTCTAGCACAGATACGCAGTATTTT. Translating it yields CASSLVLASSTDTQYF.

This clonotype was observed many times. This chain connects TRBV4-2 to TRBJ1-2, with unresolved D. V was trimmed by 0 bases and J by 2 bases, leaving 4 bases between them. The germline V gene has CDR1 LGHNA and CDR2 YNFKEQ. CDR3 length equals 13 residues. The DNA for the CDR3 is TGTGCCAGCAGCCAAGACCCCAACTATGGCTACACCTTC. This gives the protein CASSQDPNYGYTF.

This clonotype has ten or more counts. The chain couples TRBV5-5 to TRBJ1-2; no clear D. Germline CDR1 and CDR2: SGHKS and YYEKEE (reference sequence). The CDR3 contains 14 residues. Trimming removed 3 bases at V and 0 bases at J, with 9 bases between. CDR3: CASSSWTANYGYTF. Here the CDR3 DNA reads TGTGCCAGCAGCTCGTGGACGGCTAACTATGGCTACACCTTC. Together with reference TRBV5-5 and TRBJ1-2, the CDR3 gives the full variable domain: DAGVTQSPTHLIKTRGQQVTLRCSPISGHKSVSWYQQVLGQGPQFIFQYYEKEERGRGNFPDRFSARQFPNYSSELNVNALLLGDSALYLCASSSWTANYGYTFGSGTRLTVV.

This clonotype was seen repeatedly, ten times or more. The rearrangement links TRBV6-1 to TRBJ1-6; 9 nucleotides agree with TRBD1. The CDR3 has 15 amino acids. With V trimmed by 6 bases and J by 8 bases, 8 bases remained unmatched. Per germline, CDR1 MNHNS and CDR2 SASEGT. The CDR3 spells CASSRRTGEDSPLHF. CDR3 coding DNA: TGTGCCAGCAGCCGAAGGACAGGGGAGGATTCACCCCTCCACTTT.

This clonotype occurred a few times. A read error is possible here, since a much larger clone lies one base away. This chain uses TRBV9 with TRBJ2-1; TRBD2 aligns across 8 bases. This CDR3 has 14 residues. CDR1 and CDR2 from the germline V gene are SGDLS and YYNGEE. The CDR3 reads CASSVGISGNEQSF. The CDR3 region has the DNA TGTGCCAGCAGCGTAGGTATTAGCGGGAATGAGCAGTCCTTC.

This clonotype was found once. Being one base from a much bigger clone, this may be a read error. The CDR3 coding sequence is TGTGCCAGCAGCTTGATAGAGCTCAGTCGGAACACCATATATTTT. Translation gives CASSLIELSRNTIYF. The chain recombines TRBV7-9 with TRBJ1-3; no clear D gene. The germline V and J ends were trimmed by 3 bases and 7 bases, with 16 bases remaining between them. This CDR3 region has 15 residues. CDR1 and CDR2 (germline): SEHNR, FQNEAQ (reference sequence).

The rearrangement joins TRBV27 to TRBJ1-3; perhaps TRBD1 as D (6 bases). Germline-derived CDR1 and CDR2 are MNHEY and SMNVEV (reference sequence). Trimming left V 2 bases short and J 0 bases short, with 8 bases between. The CDR3 has 15 amino acids. This CDR3 is CASSLQGRSGNTIYF. CDR3 bases: TGTGCCAGCAGTTTACAGGGGCGCTCTGGAAACACCATATATTTT.

This clonotype was observed many times. The V and J genes are TRBV5-8 and TRBJ2-1, with a possible D match to TRBD2 (7 bases). Germline CDR1 and CDR2: SGHTS and YDEGEE. Trimming took off 2 bases at V and 10 bases at J, with 19 bases between the two ends. CDR3 length: 15 amino acids. The CDR3 region has the DNA TGTGCCAGCAGCTTCGCCCCCGGGGGGCGGGGGGAGCAGTTCTTC. Residues: CASSFAPGGRGEQFF. The full variable domain, its missing parts supplied by reference TRBV5-8 and TRBJ2-1, is EAGVTQSPTHLIKTRGQQATLRCSPISGHTSVYWYQQALGLGLQFLLWYDEGEERNRGNFPPRFSGRQFPNYSSELNVNALELEDSALYLCASSFAPGGRGEQFFGPGTRLTVL.

Many counts were recorded for this clonotype. The gene calls are TRBV4-2 and TRBJ2-3; TRBD2 matches 8 bases. The germline V gene has CDR1 LGHNA and CDR2 YNFKEQ. Losses at the gene ends were 3 bases for V and 1 base for J; bases not matched to a gene: 6. This CDR3 comprises 16 residues. CDR3 in DNA: TGTGCCAGCAGCCATACTAGCGGAGGTCGCACAGATACGCAGTATTTT. Its protein product is CASSHTSGGRTDTQYF.

This clonotype has only a few counts. A much bigger clone sits one base away, suggesting this may be a read error. The J gene is TRBJ2-7, the V gene TRBV6-2 or TRBV6-3; D is tentatively TRBD1 or TRBD2 (6 bases each). There are 15 residues in the CDR3. CDR1 and CDR2 from the germline V gene are MNHEY and SVGEGT. The V end was cut by 5 bases, the J end by 6 bases, with 20 bases between. The DNA for the CDR3 is TGTGCCAGCAGTCCTCCGGCGGGACAAAGGCCCGAGCAGTACTTC. It is translated as CASSPPAGQRPEQYF.

This clonotype was recorded many times. The V call is TRBV7-9, the J call TRBJ1-6; a weak D match, TRBD1 (5 bases). V was clipped by 5 bases and J by 6 bases, with 11 bases between them. The CDR3 totals 14 residues. CDR1 and CDR2 from the germline V gene are SEHNR and FQNEAQ (reference sequence). The CDR3 DNA sequence: TGTGCCAGCAGCCTAACGGGACGTAATTCACCCCTCCACTTT. Translation: CASSLTGRNSPLHF.

This clonotype was counted a few times. A much bigger clone sits one base away, suggesting this may be a read error. The genes are TRBV7-6 and TRBJ2-1, with a tentative D call TRBD2 (5 bases). Germline values: CDR1 SGHVS, CDR2 FNYEAQ. This CDR3 is built from 15 residues. The CDR3 sequence is CASSSLRGPYNEQLF. CDR3 nucleotides: TGTGCCAGCAGCTCTCTCCGGGGTCCCTACAATGAGCAGCTCTTC.

At least ten counts were recorded for this clonotype. The J gene is TRBJ2-3, the V gene TRBV7-9; D is perhaps TRBD1 (6 bases). The ends were cut back, 3 bases at V and 0 bases at J, with 13 bases in the middle. This CDR3 region has 16 residues. The V gene's germline CDR1 is SEHNR and CDR2 FQNEAQ (reference sequence). The CDR3 DNA sequence: TGTGCCAGCAGCTTGACACAGGGCTACAGCACAGATACGCAGTATTTT. Translated: CASSLTQGYSTDTQYF. The complete variable domain, with remaining parts taken from reference TRBV7-9 and TRBJ2-3, reads DTGVSQNPRHKITKRGQNVTFRCDPISEHNRLYWYRQTLGQGPEFLTYFQNEAQLEKSRLLSDRFSAERPKGSFSTLEIQRTEQGDSAMYLCASSLTQGYSTDTQYFGPGTRLTVL.

This rearrangement joins TRBV6-1 to TRBJ2-3; 10 nucleotides agree with TRBD1. Germline-derived CDR1 and CDR2 are MNHNS and SASEGT. V dropped 4 bases and J dropped 5; count of bases not matched to a gene: 3. The CDR3 has 14 amino acids. The CDR3 region is CASSGQGAKDTQYF. The CDR3 region has the DNA TGTGCCAGCAGTGGACAGGGGGCGAAAGATACGCAGTATTTT.

This clonotype was seen ten or more times. The CDR3 DNA follows: TGTGCCAGTAGTATTGGACTAGCGGGAGCGTCGAGCACAGATACGCAGTATTTT. This gives the protein CASSIGLAGASSTDTQYF. This chain links TRBV19 with TRBJ2-3; TRBD2 matches at 13 bases. Germline CDR1 is LNHDA and CDR2 is SQIVND (reference sequence). CDR3 size: 18 residues. Trimming removed 3 bases from V and 0 bases from J; junction bases left unmatched: 6.

V is TRBV6-5 and J is TRBJ2-1; the D call may be TRBD1 or TRBD2 (5 bases each). The V end was cut by 5 bases, the J end by 8 bases, with 13 bases between. Germline V gene data show CDR1 as MNHEY and CDR2 as SVGAGI. The CDR3 is 13 amino acids. For the CDR3, the DNA is TGTGCCAGCAGTCCAGAGTGGGACGATGAGCAGTTCTTC. Translation gives CASSPEWDDEQFF.

In regard to this clonotype: Germline is not matched at one junction end, which may reflect a read error. The genes are TRBV11-2 and TRBJ1-2, with a possible D match to TRBD1 (5 bases). The CDR3 is 19 residues long. Germline V gives CDR1 SGHAT, CDR2 FQNNGV. This chain's CDR3 is CARSGLLRAGRWSDYGYTF. The CDR3 coding sequence is TGTGCCCGCAGCGGCCTCTTGAGGGCGGGGCGGTGGTCGGACTATGGCTACACCTTC.

The chain recombines TRBV20-1 with TRBJ1-2; D gene uncertain. The V gene's germline CDR1 is DFQATT and CDR2 SNEGSKA (reference sequence). This CDR3 comprises 12 residues. Trimming removed 2 bases from V and 3 bases from J, with 7 bases in between. CDR3 bases: TGCAGTGCTAGACCCAGCCACTATGGCTACACCTTC. Amino acid sequence: CSARPSHYGYTF.

At least ten counts were recorded for this clonotype. The V gene is TRBV10-3, the J gene TRBJ1-2, with D tentatively TRBD1 (5 bases). This CDR3 is built from 14 residues. Germline-derived CDR1 and CDR2 are ENHRY and SYGVKD. V gave up 4 bases and J gave up 4 bases, with 13 bases separating them. This CDR3 reads CAISAGGVSYGYTF. The CDR3 DNA sequence: TGTGCCATCAGTGCGGGAGGGGTGAGCTATGGCTACACCTTC.

There are a few counts of this clonotype. CDR3 residues: CASSQGQGVLNEQFF. The CDR3 DNA is TGTGCCAGCAGCCAAGGCCAGGGAGTTCTCAATGAGCAGTTCTTC. V gene TRBV3-1 combines with J gene TRBJ2-1; D may correspond to TRBD1 or TRBD2 (5 bases each). Germline V gene data show CDR1 as LGHDT and CDR2 as YNNKEL (reference sequence). Trimming removed 1 base at V and 6 bases at J, with 13 bases between. The CDR3 loop spans 15 amino acids.

This clonotype was picked up a small number of times. This may arise from a read error, as a much more abundant clone is one base away. V is TRBV7-6 and J is TRBJ2-7; TRBD2 aligns across 11 bases. The CDR3 sequence is 18 residues long. The germline V gene has CDR1 SGHVS and CDR2 FNYEAQ. The CDR3 region is CASTPRLAGGPRSHEQYF. The CDR3, as DNA: TGTGCCAGCACCCCGAGGCTAGCGGGAGGCCCCCGCTCCCACGAGCAGTACTTC.

As concerns this clonotype: A much larger clonotype is one base distant, so this may be a read error. The chain carries TRBV3-1 and TRBJ2-1; the D is unclear. The V gene's germline CDR1 is LGHDT and CDR2 YNNKEL (reference sequence). V was cut by 1 base and J by 9 bases, with 7 bases left in between. This CDR3 has 12 amino acids. The CDR3 DNA reads as TGTGCCAGCAGCCAAGCCCGGACTGAGCAGTTCTTC. Translating it yields CASSQARTEQFF.

The sample holds many counts of this clonotype. The chain uses TRBV6-1 and TRBJ2-7, with 10 bases that match TRBD2. There are 16 residues in the CDR3. Germline V gene sequence: CDR1 MNHNS, CDR2 SASEGT. V shed 6 bases and J 0 bases; nucleotides not matched to a gene: 8. The CDR3 protein is CASRRTSGMISYEQYF. CDR3 bases: TGTGCCAGCAGAAGGACTAGCGGCATGATCTCCTACGAGCAGTACTTC.

The chain uses TRBV7-9 and TRBJ2-1; D is ambiguous. V shed 5 bases and J shed 15 bases, with 17 bases lying between them. The germline CDR1 and CDR2 sequences are SEHNR and FQNEAQ (reference sequence). There are 12 residues in the CDR3. The CDR3 protein is CASSLQNLGRFF. The CDR3 DNA reads TGTGCCAGCAGCCTACAAAACCTCGGGCGGTTCTTC. Drawing the rest from reference TRBV7-9 and TRBJ2-1, the complete variable domain is DTGVSQNPRHKITKRGQNVTFRCDPISEHNRLYWYRQTLGQGPEFLTYFQNEAQLEKSRLLSDRFSAERPKGSFSTLEIQRTEQGDSAMYLCASSLQNLGRFFGPGTRLTVL.

The chain uses TRBV29-1 and TRBJ1-1, with D unresolved. Per germline, CDR1 SQVTM and CDR2 ANQGSEA. V was trimmed by 2 bases and J by 3 bases, leaving 7 bases between them. This CDR3 spans 12 amino acids. The DNA of the CDR3 is TGCAGCGTTGAACAGGCATACACTGAAGCTTTCTTT. It yields the protein CSVEQAYTEAFF.